This TCR beta chain was found in a study of blood T cell repertoires in COVID-19. Study context: T cells, B-cell-depleted T cells, or PBMCs provided the cDNA or gDNA that served as material.

V shed 0 bases, J shed 1 base, and the junction held 4 bases outside the gene matches. The germline V gene encodes CDR1 SGHRS and CDR2 YFSETQ. The CDR3 consists of 16 residues. TCRdb's table, derived via immunoSEQ multiplex PCR, lists solely in-frame clones and lacks some. The table has fewer than 55,000 clones, around 85% seen once. This sequence joins TRBV5-1 and TRBJ2-1, with TRBD1 matching over 7 bases. The receptor was isolated from a man aged 45-65 years with acute or convalescent COVID-19. Sequencing input: peripheral blood. The CDR3 DNA is TGCGCCAGCAGCTTGGGACAGGGTGGTTCCTACAATGAGCAGTTCTTC. Its protein is CASSLGQGGSYNEQFF.